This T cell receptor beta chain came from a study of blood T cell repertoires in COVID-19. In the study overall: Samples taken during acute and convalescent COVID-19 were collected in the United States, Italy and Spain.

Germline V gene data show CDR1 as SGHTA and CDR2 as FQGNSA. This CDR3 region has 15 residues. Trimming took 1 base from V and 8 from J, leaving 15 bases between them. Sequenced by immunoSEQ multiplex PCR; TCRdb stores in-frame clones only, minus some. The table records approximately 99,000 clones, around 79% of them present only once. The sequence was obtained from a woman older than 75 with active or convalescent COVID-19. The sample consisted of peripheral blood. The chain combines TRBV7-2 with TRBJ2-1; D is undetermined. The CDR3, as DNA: TGTGCCAGCAGCTTAGAGGCTAGTTCCCTCTATGAGCAGTTCTTC. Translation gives CASSLEASSLYEQFF.